These 5 T cell receptor beta chains originate from one sample sequenced in a study of blood T cell repertoires in COVID-19. Some clones are missing from TCRdb's copy, which holds only in-frame ones; the method was immunoSEQ multiplex PCR. Altogether 90,000 to 100,000 clones are present, about 80% being singletons, with the ten largest covering about 6.3%. Sequencing input: peripheral blood. These receptors were taken from a man in his sixties with acute or convalescent COVID-19.

The chain carries TRBV9 and TRBJ2-5; 7 bases match TRBD1. The CDR3 covers 15 residues. The J segment lost 5 bases and the V segment lost 1 base, leaving 8 bases of the junction unmatched. Germline V lookup: CDR1 SGDLS, CDR2 YYNGEE. The CDR3 nucleotides are TGTGCCAGCAGCGTAAGACAGGGAATTGGGGAGACCCAGTACTTC. This gives the protein CASSVRQGIGETQYF.

The chain carries TRBV5-6 and TRBJ1-1; D gene uncertain. Between the trimmed V and J ends, which lost 0 bases and 5 bases, there was a span of 11 bases. CDR1 SGHDT and CDR2 YYEEEE come from the germline V gene. The CDR3 is made up of 14 amino acids. The CDR3 nucleotides are TGTGCCAGCAGCTTGGGGCAGAAATGGACTGAAGCTTTCTTT. This encodes CASSLGQKWTEAFF.

V gene TRBV7-9 combines with J gene TRBJ1-1, with D possibly matching TRBD1 (5 bases). Germline V gene lookup returns CDR1 SEHNR and CDR2 FQNEAQ (reference sequence). This CDR3 comprises 13 residues. V was clipped by 5 bases and J by 1 base, with 8 bases between them. The CDR3 protein is CASSPTANTEAFF. The CDR3 DNA sequence: TGTGCCAGCAGCCCGACAGCGAACACTGAAGCTTTCTTT. Combining the CDR3 with reference TRBV7-9 and TRBJ1-1 gives the whole variable domain DTGVSQNPRHKITKRGQNVTFRCDPISEHNRLYWYRQTLGQGPEFLTYFQNEAQLEKSRLLSDRFSAERPKGSFSTLEIQRTEQGDSAMYLCASSPTANTEAFFGQGTRLTVV.

This clone showed up just a few times. The chain joins TRBV5-1 to TRBJ1-2; possibly TRBD1 for D (5 bases). V gave up 5 bases and J gave up 2 bases, with 10 bases separating them. The CDR3 runs 13 residues. Germline V gene sequence: CDR1 SGHRS, CDR2 YFSETQ. For the CDR3, the DNA is TGCGCCAGCAGGGAGACAGCCAACTATGGCTACACCTTC. It specifies CASRETANYGYTF.

The gene calls are TRBV18 and TRBJ1-2; 7 bases are a match to TRBD1. V lost 3 bases, J lost 3 bases, and 4 bases stayed unmatched. CDR1 is KGHSH, CDR2 LQKENI, per germline. The CDR3 spans 14 residues. CDR3 coding DNA: TGTGCCAGCTCACCCGGGACAGCCGACTATGGCTACACCTTC. This encodes CASSPGTADYGYTF.